This entry describes one TCR beta chain. The data derive from a study of preoperative IRX-2 immunotherapy in early breast cancer. V was clipped by 6 bases and J by 8 bases, with 13 bases between them. CDR1 and CDR2 (germline): SGDLS, YYNGEE. The CDR3 extends over 12 amino acids. Treatment indicated: preoperative locoregional IRX-2 cytokine immunotherapy. Some clones are missing from TCRdb's copy, which holds only in-frame ones; the method was immunoSEQ multiplex PCR. The data contain about 23,000 clones, 80% to 90% of them singletons. Here the sequenced sample was tumor tissue, taken after IRX-2 immunotherapy. This chain connects TRBV9 to TRBJ2-3; the D gene could be TRBD1 or TRBD2 (5 bases each). The receptor comes from a human donor with breast cancer. The CDR3 DNA reads TGTGCCAGCAAGGGGAGTCTCGTTACGCAGTATTTT. This translates into CASKGSLVTQYF.